The 21 T cell receptor beta chains in this list originate from one sample, sequenced in a study of blood T cell repertoires in COVID-19. Some clones are missing from TCRdb's copy, which holds only in-frame ones; the method was immunoSEQ multiplex PCR. The sample holds about 64,000 clones; 88% are singletons and the top ten take approximately 3.5%. Sequencing was done on a sample of peripheral blood. These receptors came from a man between 65 and 85 years old with acute or convalescent COVID-19.

J is TRBJ2-4 and V is TRBV11-2; tentatively, D is TRBD1 (6 bases). CDR1 is SGHAT and CDR2 is FQNNGV in the germline V gene. CDR3 length: 16 amino acids. Trimming removed 6 bases at V and 1 base at J, with 16 bases between. Here the CDR3 DNA reads TGTGCCAGCAGTTTTACAGGGCTCTTGGCCAAAAACATTCAGTACTTC. Residues: CASSFTGLLAKNIQYF.

This clone was found a few times. CDR3 loop: CASSLIPRTGLHTEAFF. The CDR3 DNA is TGTGCCAGCAGCTTAATCCCCCGGACAGGGTTGCACACTGAAGCTTTCTTT. This chain uses TRBV7-9 with TRBJ1-1; 8 positions match TRBD1. V shed 2 bases and J 3 bases; nucleotides not matched to a gene: 11. CDR1 and CDR2 from the germline V gene are SEHNR and FQNEAQ (reference sequence). The CDR3 loop spans 17 amino acids.

This chain links TRBV29-1 with TRBJ2-6, with 10 nucleotides matching TRBD1. CDR3 length: 16 residues. V dropped 7 bases and J dropped 3; count of bases not matched to a gene: 9. Germline assignment: CDR1 SQVTM and CDR2 ANQGSEA. This CDR3 reads CSGLGTGDGGANVLTF. The CDR3 DNA reads TGCAGCGGCCTCGGGACAGGGGATGGTGGGGCCAACGTCCTGACTTTC.

The genes are TRBV6-1 and TRBJ1-1; D might be TRBD1 (5 bases). CDR1 MNHNS and CDR2 SASEGT come from the germline V gene. V was shortened by 3 bases and J by 5 bases, with 16 bases between the two germline ends. The CDR3 contains 15 residues. The CDR3 sequence is CASSDSGRARTEAFF. CDR3 nucleotides: TGTGCCAGCAGTGATAGTGGCAGGGCTCGGACTGAAGCTTTCTTT.

The CDR3 DNA sequence: TGCGCCAGCAGCTTGGCCGCAGGGATGGCTGAAGCTTTCTTT. It encodes CASSLAAGMAEAFF. The genes are TRBV5-1 and TRBJ1-1; D perhaps matches TRBD1 (5 bases). V shed 0 bases and J shed 6 bases, with 12 bases lying between them. Germline V CDR1 and CDR2: SGHRS, YFSETQ. CDR3 length equals 14 residues.

The chain joins TRBV20-1 to TRBJ2-1; 9 bases are a match to TRBD1. Germline V lookup: CDR1 DFQATT, CDR2 SNEGSKA (reference sequence). With V trimmed by 3 bases and J by 3 bases, 9 bases remained unmatched. The CDR3 spans 16 residues. CDR3 bases: TGCAGTGCTAGTCAGGGGGGGGGACAGGGCTACAATGAGCAGTTCTTC. Protein: CSASQGGGQGYNEQFF.

This clone has only a few counts. This rearrangement joins TRBV27 to TRBJ2-5; TRBD1 agrees at 9 bases. This CDR3 is built from 16 residues. J was trimmed by 6 bases and V by 5 bases; bases with no gene match: 13. The germline gives CDR1 MNHEY, CDR2 SMNVEV (reference sequence). The CDR3 here is CASSPKTGGLEKTQYF. The DNA of the CDR3 is TGTGCCAGCAGTCCAAAGACAGGGGGTCTCGAAAAGACCCAGTACTTC.

The rearrangement joins TRBV7-8 to TRBJ1-1; maybe TRBD1 (5 bases). Germline V gene lookup returns CDR1 SGHVS and CDR2 FQNEAQ. Trimming cost V 1 base and J 7 bases, with 16 bases left between them. This CDR3 has 15 amino acids. CDR3 amino acids: CASSLVRRGSDEAFF. As DNA, the CDR3 is TGTGCCAGCAGCTTAGTCCGAAGGGGATCAGATGAAGCTTTCTTT.

This rearrangement joins TRBV4-1 to TRBJ1-2; tentatively, D is TRBD1 (5 bases). The V end was cut by 0 bases, the J end by 8 bases, with 10 bases between. Germline values: CDR1 MGHRA, CDR2 YSYEKL. This CDR3 comprises 13 residues. The CDR3 spells CASSQDRVGGYTF. In nucleotides, the CDR3 is TGCGCCAGCAGCCAAGACAGGGTTGGCGGCTACACCTTC.

In nucleotides, the CDR3 is TGCGCCAGCAGTTCGGAGGTGGGGAATGAGCAGTTCTTC. The encoded protein is CASSSEVGNEQFF. The V call is TRBV5-1, the J call TRBJ2-1, with a weak D call TRBD2 (5 bases). Trimming stripped 5 bases from V and 7 bases from J, with 13 bases between. The CDR3 is 13 residues long. From germline, CDR1 is SGHRS and CDR2 YFSETQ.

This chain connects TRBV9 to TRBJ1-2; 10 positions match TRBD1. The CDR3 has 14 residues. Germline lookup yields CDR1 SGDLS and CDR2 YYNGEE. The V segment lost 3 bases and the J segment 4 bases; nucleotides outside the gene matches: 3. The CDR3 loop reads CASSEGQGVYGYTF. For the CDR3, the DNA is TGTGCCAGCAGCGAAGGACAGGGGGTCTATGGCTACACCTTC.

The rearrangement links TRBV19 to TRBJ1-5; 8 nucleotides line up with TRBD1. V dropped 7 bases and J dropped 2; count of bases not matched to a gene: 7. Per germline, CDR1 LNHDA and CDR2 SQIVND (reference sequence). CDR3 length equals 15 residues. CDR3 protein: CASTRDRGGNQPQHF. CDR3 DNA: TGTGCCAGTACCCGAGACAGGGGAGGCAATCAGCCCCAGCATTTT.

Turning to this clone: Sequence at one end of the junction differs from germline and may be a read error. The chain employs TRBV5-1 and TRBJ1-2; no firm D call. The V gene's germline CDR1 is SGHRS and CDR2 YFSETQ. The CDR3 spans 15 residues. CDR3 sequence reads: CASSLVGDVNYGYIF. The CDR3 nucleotides read TGCGCCAGCAGCTTGGTCGGGGATGTTAACTATGGCTACATCTTC.

The chain combines TRBV4-3 with TRBJ2-5; 8 bases fit TRBD1. Unmatched junction bases numbered 12, after V lost 4 bases and J lost 5 bases. CDR3 length equals 16 residues. Germline V gene sequence: CDR1 LGHNA, CDR2 YSLEER. In DNA, the CDR3 is TGCGCCAGCAGCCGAACACTACTCAGGGGGCCGGAGACCCAGTACTTC. Protein sequence: CASSRTLLRGPETQYF.

V is TRBV23-1 and J is TRBJ1-5; TRBD1 agrees at 8 bases. TRBV23-1 is assigned to the ORF class and has an uncertain function. The V segment lost 0 bases and the J segment 0 bases; nucleotides outside the gene matches: 10. The CDR3 is 19 residues long. CDR3 residues: CASSQSSTGVRSSNQPQHF. DNA for the CDR3: TGCGCCAGCAGTCAATCGTCGACAGGGGTAAGAAGTAGCAATCAGCCCCAGCATTTT.

The J gene is TRBJ1-1, the V gene TRBV10-3, with D possibly TRBD1 on 6 matching bases. CDR1 is ENHRY, CDR2 SYGVKD, per germline. The CDR3 totals 14 residues. The germline V and J ends were trimmed by 3 bases and 3 bases, with 11 bases remaining between them. The CDR3 sequence is CAISDPTGDTEAFF. Written as DNA, the CDR3 is TGTGCCATCAGTGACCCGACAGGTGACACTGAAGCTTTCTTT.

The CDR3 nucleotides are TGTGCCAGCAGTGCGGGGAGAGGTGGAAACACCATATATTTT. Residues: CASSAGRGGNTIYF. This rearrangement joins TRBV2 to TRBJ1-3; D is unclear. Germline V gene data show CDR1 as SNHLY and CDR2 as FYNNEI. The CDR3 totals 14 residues. The V gene lost 4 bases and the J gene lost 3 bases, with 10 bases spanning the gap.

The V call is TRBV6-5, the J call TRBJ1-1, with 7 bases that match TRBD1. The CDR3 totals 14 residues. Germline lookup yields CDR1 MNHEY and CDR2 SVGAGI. V lost 5 bases and J lost 7; bases outside the gene matches: 10. CDR3 sequence (DNA): TGTGCCAGCAGTCCCCGACAGGGCTCGCTTGAAGCTTTCTTT. Translated: CASSPRQGSLEAFF.

The chain links TRBV4-2 to TRBJ2-3; TRBD2 agrees at 7 bases. The germline V gene has CDR1 LGHNA and CDR2 YNFKEQ. The J segment lost 2 bases and the V segment lost 1 base, leaving 3 bases of the junction unmatched. The CDR3 totals 15 residues. CDR3 DNA sequence: TGTGCCAGCAGCCAAGGAAGCGGGGCCACAGATACGCAGTATTTT. Translated, it gives CASSQGSGATDTQYF.

The genes are TRBV9 and TRBJ1-2, with D possibly being TRBD1 (6 bases). V lost 4 bases to trimming and J lost 5 bases, with 12 bases between them. The germline V gene has CDR1 SGDLS and CDR2 YYNGEE. This CDR3 contains 13 residues. The CDR3 is CASSLDSGYGYTF. CDR3 in DNA: TGTGCCAGCAGCTTGGACAGCGGTTATGGCTACACCTTC. Together with reference TRBV9 and TRBJ1-2, the CDR3 gives the full variable domain: DSGVTQTPKHLITATGQRVTLRCSPRSGDLSVYWYQQSLDQGLQFLIQYYNGEERAKGNILERFSAQQFPDLHSELNLSSLELGDSALYFCASSLDSGYGYTFGSGTRLTVV.

J is TRBJ2-1 and V is TRBV5-1, with D possibly being TRBD1 (5 bases). Germline lookup yields CDR1 SGHRS and CDR2 YFSETQ. This CDR3 spans 18 amino acids. Trimming left V 2 bases short and J 5 bases short, with 23 bases between. CDR3 protein: CASSLLRQNLKLNNEQFF. CDR3 nucleotides: TGCGCCAGCAGCTTATTACGACAGAATCTAAAACTAAACAATGAGCAGTTCTTC. Variable domain in full (rest from reference TRBV5-1 and TRBJ2-1): KAGVTQTPRYLIKTRGQQVTLSCSPISGHRSVSWYQQTPGQGLQFLFEYFSETQRNKGNFPGRFSGRQFSNSRSEMNVSTLELGDSALYLCASSLLRQNLKLNNEQFFGPGTRLTVL.